This T cell receptor beta chain comes out of a study of cytomegalovirus exposure and HLA in healthy donors. Overall study findings and caveats: Later work associated more than 15,000 TCR beta sequences with HLA alleles at 0.05 false discovery rate. Clonal expansion was found to be greater in HLA-associated TCR beta chains than in equally common others in a later analysis.

As for the donors, each was a healthy bone marrow donor. This clone was detected once. The antigen is unknown. Trimming stripped 5 bases from V and 5 bases from J, with 10 bases between. The CDR3 spans 13 residues. Germline values: CDR1 SNHLY, CDR2 FYNNEI. In the PCR, 60 Vbeta and 13 Jbeta primers were used. Sequenced by immunoSEQ multiplex PCR; TCRdb stores in-frame clones only, minus some. The data hold 160,000 or so clones, with roughly four fifths observed a single time. This TCR derives from a man aged 45-65 years in good health and CMV-seropositive. Sequencing was done on a sample of PBMCs. V gene TRBV2 combines with J gene TRBJ1-5; D unclear. The DNA for the CDR3 is TGTGCCAGCAGTAGGACTGAGGATCAGCCCCAGCATTTT. It is translated as CASSRTEDQPQHF.